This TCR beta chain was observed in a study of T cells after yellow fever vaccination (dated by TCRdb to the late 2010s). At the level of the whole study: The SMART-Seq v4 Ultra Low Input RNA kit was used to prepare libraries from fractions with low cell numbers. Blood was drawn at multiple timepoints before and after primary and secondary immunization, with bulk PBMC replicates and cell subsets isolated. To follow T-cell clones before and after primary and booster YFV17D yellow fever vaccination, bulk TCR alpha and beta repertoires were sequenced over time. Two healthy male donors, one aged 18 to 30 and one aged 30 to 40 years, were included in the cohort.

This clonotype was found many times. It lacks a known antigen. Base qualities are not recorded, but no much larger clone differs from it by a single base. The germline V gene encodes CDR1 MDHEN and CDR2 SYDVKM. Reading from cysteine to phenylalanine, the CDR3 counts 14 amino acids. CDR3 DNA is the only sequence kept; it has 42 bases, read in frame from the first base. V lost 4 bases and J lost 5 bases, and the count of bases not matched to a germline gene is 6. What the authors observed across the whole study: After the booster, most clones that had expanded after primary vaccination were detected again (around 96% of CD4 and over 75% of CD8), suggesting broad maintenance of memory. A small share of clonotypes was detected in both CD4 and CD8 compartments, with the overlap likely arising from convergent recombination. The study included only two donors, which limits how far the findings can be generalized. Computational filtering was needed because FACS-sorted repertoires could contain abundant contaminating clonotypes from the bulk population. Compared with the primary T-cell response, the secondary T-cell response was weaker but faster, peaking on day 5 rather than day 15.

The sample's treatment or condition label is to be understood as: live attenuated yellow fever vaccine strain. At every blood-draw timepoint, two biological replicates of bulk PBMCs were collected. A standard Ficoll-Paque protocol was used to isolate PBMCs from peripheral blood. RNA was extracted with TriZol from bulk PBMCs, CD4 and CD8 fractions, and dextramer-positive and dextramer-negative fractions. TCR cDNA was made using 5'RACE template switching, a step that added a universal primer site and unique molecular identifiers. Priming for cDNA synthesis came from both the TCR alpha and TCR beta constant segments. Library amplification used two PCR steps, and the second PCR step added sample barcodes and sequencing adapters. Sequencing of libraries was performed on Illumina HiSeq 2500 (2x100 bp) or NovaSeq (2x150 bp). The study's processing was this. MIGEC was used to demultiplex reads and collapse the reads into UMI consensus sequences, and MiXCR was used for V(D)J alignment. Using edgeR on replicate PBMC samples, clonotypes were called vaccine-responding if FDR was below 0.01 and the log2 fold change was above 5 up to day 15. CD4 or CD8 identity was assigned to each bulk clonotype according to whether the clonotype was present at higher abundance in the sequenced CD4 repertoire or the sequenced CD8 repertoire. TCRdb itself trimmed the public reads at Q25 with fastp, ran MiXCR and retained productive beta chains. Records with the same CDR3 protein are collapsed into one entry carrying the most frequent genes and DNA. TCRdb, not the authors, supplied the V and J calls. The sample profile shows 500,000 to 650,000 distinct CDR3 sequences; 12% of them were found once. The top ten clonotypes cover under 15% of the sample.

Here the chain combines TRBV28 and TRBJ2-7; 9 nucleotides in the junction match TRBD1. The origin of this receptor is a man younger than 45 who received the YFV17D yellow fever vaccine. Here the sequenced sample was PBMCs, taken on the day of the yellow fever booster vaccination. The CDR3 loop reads CASSWGTGRNEQYF. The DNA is TGTGCCAGCAGTTGGGGGACAGGGCGAAACGAGCAGTACTTC.